The text below deals with one TCR beta chain. The data originate from a study of T cells in Graves' hyperthyroidism and ophthalmopathy. Study in general: Peripheral blood collection took place at initial diagnosis, before any treatment.

What was amplified from RNA transcripts were TCR beta CDR3 regions. First-round RT-PCR with HTBI primers amplified the TCR CDR3 region. TCRdb re-derived calls from the multiplex PCR reads in MiXCR, one entry per CDR3 protein. The table lists about 690,000 distinct CDR3 sequences, 15% to 20% of them singletons. CDR3 length: 14 amino acids. The ends were cut back, 3 bases at V and 7 bases at J, with 16 bases in the middle. Germline loops: CDR1 DFQATT, CDR2 SNEGSKA (reference sequence). The material sequenced was blood. The receptor's source is a man aged 45-65 years with Graves' hyperthyroidism. The rearrangement joins TRBV20-1 to TRBJ2-1; possibly TRBD1 or TRBD2 for D (5 bases each). The CDR3 spells CSASPPGTSNEQFF. In nucleotides, the CDR3 is TGCAGTGCTAGCCCGCCGGGGACGAGTAATGAGCAGTTCTTC.